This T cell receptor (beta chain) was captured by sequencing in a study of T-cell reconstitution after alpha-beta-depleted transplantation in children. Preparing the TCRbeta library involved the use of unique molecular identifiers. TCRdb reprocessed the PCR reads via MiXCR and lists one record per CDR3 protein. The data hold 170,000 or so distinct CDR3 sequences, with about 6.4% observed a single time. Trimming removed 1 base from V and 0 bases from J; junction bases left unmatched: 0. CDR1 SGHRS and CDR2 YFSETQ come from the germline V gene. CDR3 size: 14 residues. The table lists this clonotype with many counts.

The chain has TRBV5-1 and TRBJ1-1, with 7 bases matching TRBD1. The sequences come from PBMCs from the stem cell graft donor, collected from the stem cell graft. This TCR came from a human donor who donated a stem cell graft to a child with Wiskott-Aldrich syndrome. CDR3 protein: CASSLQGVNTEAFF. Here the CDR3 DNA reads TGCGCCAGCAGCTTGCAGGGGGTGAACACTGAAGCTTTCTTT.